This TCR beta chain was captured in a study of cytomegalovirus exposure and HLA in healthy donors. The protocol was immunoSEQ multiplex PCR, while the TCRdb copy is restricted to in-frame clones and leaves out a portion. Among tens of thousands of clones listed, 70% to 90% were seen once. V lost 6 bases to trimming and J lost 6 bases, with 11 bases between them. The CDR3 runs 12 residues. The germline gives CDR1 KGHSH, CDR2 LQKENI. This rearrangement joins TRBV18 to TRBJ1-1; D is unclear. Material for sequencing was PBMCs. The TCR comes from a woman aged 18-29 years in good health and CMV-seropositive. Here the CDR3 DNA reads TGTGCCAGCTCCTTTCCAGGCGCTGAAGCTTTCTTT. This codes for CASSFPGAEAFF.